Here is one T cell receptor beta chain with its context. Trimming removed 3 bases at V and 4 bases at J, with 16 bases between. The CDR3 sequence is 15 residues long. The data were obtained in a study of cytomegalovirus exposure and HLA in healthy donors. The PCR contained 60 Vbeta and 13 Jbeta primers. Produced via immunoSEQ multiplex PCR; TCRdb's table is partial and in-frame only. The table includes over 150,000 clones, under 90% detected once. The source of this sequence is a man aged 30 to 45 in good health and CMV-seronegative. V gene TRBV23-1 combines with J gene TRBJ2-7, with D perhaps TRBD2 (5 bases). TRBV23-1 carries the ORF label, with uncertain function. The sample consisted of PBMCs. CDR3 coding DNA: TGCGCCAGCAGTCACCCCGGGGTCCCCTGTTACGAGCAGTACTTC. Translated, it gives CASSHPGVPCYEQYF.